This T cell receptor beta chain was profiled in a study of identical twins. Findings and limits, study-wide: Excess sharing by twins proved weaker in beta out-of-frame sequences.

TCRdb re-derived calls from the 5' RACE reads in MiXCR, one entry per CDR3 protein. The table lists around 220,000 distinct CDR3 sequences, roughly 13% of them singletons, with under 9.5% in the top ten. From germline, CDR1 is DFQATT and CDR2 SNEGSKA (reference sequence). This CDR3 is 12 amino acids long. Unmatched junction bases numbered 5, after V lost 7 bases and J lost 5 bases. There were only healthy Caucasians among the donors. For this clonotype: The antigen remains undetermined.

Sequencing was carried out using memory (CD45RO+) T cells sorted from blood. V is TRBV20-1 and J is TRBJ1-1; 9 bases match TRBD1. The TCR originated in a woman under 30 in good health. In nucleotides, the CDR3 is TGCAGTGTAGGACAGGGGAAGACTGAAGCTTTCTTT. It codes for CSVGQGKTEAFF.